This T cell receptor beta chain was identified in a study of CD8+ T cells in alopecia areata. Study observations and caveats: Administration of tofacitinib significantly diminished scalp clonality and expanded CD8+ clones within the top 100. Sequencing of scalp samples also captures resident alphabeta T cells of normal skin. Only a single nonresponder existed, so baseline CD8+ expansion links stay unclear.

V lost 4 bases and J lost 5, with 12 bases in between. Germline assignment: CDR1 SGHAT and CDR2 FQNNGV. This CDR3 is 13 amino acids long. Noted treatment: oral pan-JAK inhibitor, 5-10 mg twice daily. cDNA reverse transcribed from extracted RNA served as the sequencing template. Assay used: immunoSEQ multiplex PCR; TCRdb lists only in-frame clones, some missing. This table holds around 190,000 clones, roughly three fifths found once. On this clone itself: Its antigen is unidentified.

This chain links TRBV11-2 with TRBJ2-7; D is undetermined. This clonotype was obtained from a human donor with alopecia areata. Sequences were derived from CD4+ T cells sorted from blood, sampled at week 4, from a patient treated with tofacitinib. The CDR3 loop is CASSSPQGHEQYF. In DNA, the CDR3 is TGTGCCAGCAGCTCCCCTCAAGGTCACGAGCAGTACTTC.